This T cell receptor beta chain was recorded in a study of CD8+ T cells in alopecia areata. Treatment in this sample: oral pan-JAK inhibitor, 5-10 mg twice daily. Alopecia areata patients provided lesional scalp punch biopsies and peripheral blood. cDNA reverse transcribed from extracted RNA served as the sequencing template. Profiled with immunoSEQ multiplex PCR; TCRdb holds only in-frame clones, not every one. The sample holds about 94,000 clones, around three quarters seen once. The J segment lost 1 base and the V segment lost 3 bases, leaving 9 bases of the junction unmatched. This CDR3 comprises 18 residues. Germline V gives CDR1 SGHVS, CDR2 FQNEAQ.

The V call is TRBV7-8, the J call TRBJ1-4; the match to TRBD1 covers 9 bases. The sequence derives from a human donor with alopecia areata. The sequenced sample was CD8+ T cells sorted from blood, obtained at week 44, from a patient treated with tofacitinib. The CDR3 bases are TGTGCCAGCAGCTTCGGGACAGGGCAAATTGAAACTAATGAAAAACTGTTTTTT. Amino acid sequence: CASSFGTGQIETNEKLFF.